This T cell receptor (beta chain) stems from a study of blood T cell repertoires in COVID-19. This clone was seen just once. Data came from immunoSEQ multiplex PCR; TCRdb stores just in-frame clones and leaves some out. The sample has fewer than 150,000 clones, around 80% seen once. Germline assignment: CDR1 SEHNR and CDR2 FQNEAQ (reference sequence). The CDR3 runs 17 residues. The V and J ends lost 5 bases and 8 bases, in that order; junction bases with no gene match: 18. J is TRBJ1-2 and V is TRBV7-9, with 9 positions matching TRBD1. Sequenced material: PBMCs or T cells enriched from blood (not recorded which). This TCR came from a young woman who had been exposed to COVID-19. Here the CDR3 DNA reads TGTGCCAGCAGCCCAAGGGGGACAGGGCAAATTAGTGACGGCTACACCTTC. As protein: CASSPRGTGQISDGYTF.